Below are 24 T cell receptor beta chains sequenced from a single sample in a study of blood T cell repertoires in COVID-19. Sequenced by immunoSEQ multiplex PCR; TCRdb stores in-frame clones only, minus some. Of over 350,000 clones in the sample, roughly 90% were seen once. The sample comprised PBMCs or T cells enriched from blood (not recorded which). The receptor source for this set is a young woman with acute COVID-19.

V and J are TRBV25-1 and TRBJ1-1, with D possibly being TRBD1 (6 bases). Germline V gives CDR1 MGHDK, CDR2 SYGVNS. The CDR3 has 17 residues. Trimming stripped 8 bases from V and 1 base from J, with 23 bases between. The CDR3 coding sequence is TGTGCCAGCCGTCGCACGGGGGGCACAGGGCGGAACACTGAAGCTTTCTTT. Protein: CASRRTGGTGRNTEAFF. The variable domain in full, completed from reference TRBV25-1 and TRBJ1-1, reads EADIYQTPRYLVIGTGKKITLECSQTMGHDKMYWYQQDPGMELHLIHYSYGVNSTEKGDLSSESTVSRIRTEHFPLTLESARPSHTSQYLCASRRTGGTGRNTEAFFGQGTRLTVV.

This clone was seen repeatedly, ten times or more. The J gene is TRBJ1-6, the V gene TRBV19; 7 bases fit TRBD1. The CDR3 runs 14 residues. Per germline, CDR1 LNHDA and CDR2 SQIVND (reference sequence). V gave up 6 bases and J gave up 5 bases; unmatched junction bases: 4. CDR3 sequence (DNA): TGTGCCAGTAGGAGGGGGCAGGATAATTCACCCCTCCACTTT. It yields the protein CASRRGQDNSPLHF.

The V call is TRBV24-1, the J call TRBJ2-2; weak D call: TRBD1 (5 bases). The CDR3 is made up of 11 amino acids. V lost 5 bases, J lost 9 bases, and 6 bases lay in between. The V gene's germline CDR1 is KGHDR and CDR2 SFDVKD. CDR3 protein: CATSAGWELFF. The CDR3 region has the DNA TGTGCCACCAGTGCAGGGTGGGAGCTGTTTTTT.

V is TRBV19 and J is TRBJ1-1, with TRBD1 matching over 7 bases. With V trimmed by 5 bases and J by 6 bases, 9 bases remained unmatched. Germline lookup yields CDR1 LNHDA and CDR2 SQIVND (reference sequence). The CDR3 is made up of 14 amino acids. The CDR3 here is CASSEGRGSAEAFF. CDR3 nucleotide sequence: TGTGCCAGTAGTGAGGGCAGGGGGTCTGCTGAAGCTTTCTTT.

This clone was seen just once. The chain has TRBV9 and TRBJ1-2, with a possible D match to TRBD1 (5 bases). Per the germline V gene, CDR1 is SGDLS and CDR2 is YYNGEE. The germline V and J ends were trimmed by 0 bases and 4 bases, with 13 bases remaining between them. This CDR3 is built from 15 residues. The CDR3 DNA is TGTGCCAGCAGCGTAGTCCCAGGGCCCCTCTATGGCTACACCTTC. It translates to CASSVVPGPLYGYTF.

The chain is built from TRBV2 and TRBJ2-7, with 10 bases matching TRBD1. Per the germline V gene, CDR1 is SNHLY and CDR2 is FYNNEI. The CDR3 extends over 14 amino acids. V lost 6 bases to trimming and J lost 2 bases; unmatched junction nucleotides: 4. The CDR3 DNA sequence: TGTGCCAGCAGAGACGGACAGGGGGCCTACGAGCAGTACTTC. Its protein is CASRDGQGAYEQYF.

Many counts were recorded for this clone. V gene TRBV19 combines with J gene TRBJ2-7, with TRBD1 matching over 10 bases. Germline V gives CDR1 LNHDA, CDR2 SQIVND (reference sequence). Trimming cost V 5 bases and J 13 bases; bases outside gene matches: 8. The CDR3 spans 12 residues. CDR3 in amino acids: CASSPDRGSTYF. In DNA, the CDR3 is TGTGCCAGTAGTCCGGACAGGGGGTCGACCTACTTC.

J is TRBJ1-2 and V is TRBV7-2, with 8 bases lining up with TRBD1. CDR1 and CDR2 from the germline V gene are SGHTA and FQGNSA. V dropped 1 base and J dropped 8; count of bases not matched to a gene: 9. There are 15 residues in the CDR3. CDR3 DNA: TGTGCCAGCAGCTTAGACAGGGGGAACCCGGGGGGCTACACCTTC. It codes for CASSLDRGNPGGYTF. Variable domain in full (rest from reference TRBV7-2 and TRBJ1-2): GAGVSQSPSNKVTEKGKDVELRCDPISGHTALYWYRQSLGQGLEFLIYFQGNSAPDKSGLPSDRFSAERTGGSVSTLTIQRTQQEDSAVYLCASSLDRGNPGGYTFGSGTRLTVV.

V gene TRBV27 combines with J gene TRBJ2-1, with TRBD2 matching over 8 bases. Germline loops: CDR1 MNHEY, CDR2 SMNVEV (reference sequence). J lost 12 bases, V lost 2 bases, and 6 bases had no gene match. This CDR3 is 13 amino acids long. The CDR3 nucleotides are TGTGCCAGCAGTTTACTAGCGGGTCCCGGGCAGTTCTTC. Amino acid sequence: CASSLLAGPGQFF.

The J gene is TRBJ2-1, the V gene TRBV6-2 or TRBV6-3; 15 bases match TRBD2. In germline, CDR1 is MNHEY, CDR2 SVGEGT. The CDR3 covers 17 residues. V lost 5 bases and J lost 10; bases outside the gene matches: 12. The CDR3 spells CASSPDGTSGGRYEQFF. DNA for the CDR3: TGTGCCAGCAGTCCGGACGGGACTAGCGGGGGGAGATACGAGCAGTTCTTC.

The CDR3 DNA follows: TGTGCCACCAGTGACCCTGACAGGGGTTGGTACTTC. It encodes CATSDPDRGWYF. V and J are TRBV24-1 and TRBJ2-5; TRBD1 matches 8 bases. After removal of 4 bases from V and 13 bases from J, the junction contained 7 bases not matched to a gene. The CDR3 is 12 amino acids. The germline gives CDR1 KGHDR, CDR2 SFDVKD.

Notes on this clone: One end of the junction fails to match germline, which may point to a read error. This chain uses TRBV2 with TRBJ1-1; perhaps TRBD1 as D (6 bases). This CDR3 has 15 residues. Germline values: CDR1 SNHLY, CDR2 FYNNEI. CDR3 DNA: TGTGCCAGCAGGGAAGGAGCTGGACAGTTAGGTCAGACTTTCTTT. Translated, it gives CASREGAGQLGQTFF.

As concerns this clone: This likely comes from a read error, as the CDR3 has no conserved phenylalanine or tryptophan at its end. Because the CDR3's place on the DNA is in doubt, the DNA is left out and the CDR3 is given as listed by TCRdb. This CDR3 reads CASSDLRTGLRIH. The chain is built from TRBV2 and TRBJ1-1; the listed D gene, TRBD1, was not tested against the DNA. The CDR3 adds up to 13 amino acids, both ends counted. Germline V lookup: CDR1 SNHLY, CDR2 FYNNEI.

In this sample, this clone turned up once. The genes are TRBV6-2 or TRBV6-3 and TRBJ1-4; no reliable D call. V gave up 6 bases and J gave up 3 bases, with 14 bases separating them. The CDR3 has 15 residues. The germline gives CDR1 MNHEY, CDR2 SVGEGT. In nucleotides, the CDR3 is TGTGCCAGCAGCCCAGTCCGGGTTTCTAATGAAAAACTGTTTTTT. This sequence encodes CASSPVRVSNEKLFF.

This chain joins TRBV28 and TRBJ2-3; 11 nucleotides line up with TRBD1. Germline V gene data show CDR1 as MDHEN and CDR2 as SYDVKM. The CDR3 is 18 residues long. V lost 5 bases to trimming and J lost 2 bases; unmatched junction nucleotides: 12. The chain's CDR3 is CASSPIPGTGGNTDTQYF. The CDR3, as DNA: TGTGCCAGCAGTCCTATTCCCGGGACAGGGGGAAACACAGATACGCAGTATTTT.

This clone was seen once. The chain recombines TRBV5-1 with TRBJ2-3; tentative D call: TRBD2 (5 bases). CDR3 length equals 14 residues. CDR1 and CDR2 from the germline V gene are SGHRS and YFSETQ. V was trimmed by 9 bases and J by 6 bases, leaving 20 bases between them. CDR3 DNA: TGCGCCACGGCACTAGGATCGGTACGGGATACGCAGTATTTT. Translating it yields CATALGSVRDTQYF.

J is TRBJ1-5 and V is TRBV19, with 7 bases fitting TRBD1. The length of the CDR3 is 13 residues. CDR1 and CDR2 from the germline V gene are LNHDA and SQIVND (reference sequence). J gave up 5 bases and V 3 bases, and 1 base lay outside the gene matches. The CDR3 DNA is TGTGCCAGTAGTATCGGGACAGATCAGCCCCAGCATTTT. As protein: CASSIGTDQPQHF.

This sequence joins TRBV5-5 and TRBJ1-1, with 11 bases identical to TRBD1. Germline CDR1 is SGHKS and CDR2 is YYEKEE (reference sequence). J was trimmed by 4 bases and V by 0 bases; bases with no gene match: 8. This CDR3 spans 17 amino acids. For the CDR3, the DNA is TGTGCCAGCAGCTTGGCTGGACAGGGGGCGTGGGTCACTGAAGCTTTCTTT. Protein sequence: CASSLAGQGAWVTEAFF. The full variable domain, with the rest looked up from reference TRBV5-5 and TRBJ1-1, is DAGVTQSPTHLIKTRGQQVTLRCSPISGHKSVSWYQQVLGQGPQFIFQYYEKEERGRGNFPDRFSARQFPNYSSELNVNALLLGDSALYLCASSLAGQGAWVTEAFFGQGTRLTVV.

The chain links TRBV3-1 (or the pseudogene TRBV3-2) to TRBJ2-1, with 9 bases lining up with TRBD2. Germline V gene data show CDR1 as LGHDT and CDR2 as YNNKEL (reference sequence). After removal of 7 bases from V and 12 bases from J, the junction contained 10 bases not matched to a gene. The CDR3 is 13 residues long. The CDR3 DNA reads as TGTGCCAGCATGGGGCGGGGGGGCATGAGGCAGTTCTTC. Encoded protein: CASMGRGGMRQFF.

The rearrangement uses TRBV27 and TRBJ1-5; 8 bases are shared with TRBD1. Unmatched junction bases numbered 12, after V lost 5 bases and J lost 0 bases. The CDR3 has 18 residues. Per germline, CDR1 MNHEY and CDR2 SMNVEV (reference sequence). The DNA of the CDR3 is TGTGCCAGCAGTACCAAGGGGACAGGCTACTATAGCAATCAGCCCCAGCATTTT. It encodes CASSTKGTGYYSNQPQHF.

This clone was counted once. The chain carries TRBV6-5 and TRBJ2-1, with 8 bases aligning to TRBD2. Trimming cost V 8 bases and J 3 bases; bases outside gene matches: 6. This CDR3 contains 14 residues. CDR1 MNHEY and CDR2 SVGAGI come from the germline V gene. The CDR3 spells CASGQRGFYNEQFF. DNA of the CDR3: TGTGCCAGCGGCCAGCGGGGGTTCTACAATGAGCAGTTCTTC.

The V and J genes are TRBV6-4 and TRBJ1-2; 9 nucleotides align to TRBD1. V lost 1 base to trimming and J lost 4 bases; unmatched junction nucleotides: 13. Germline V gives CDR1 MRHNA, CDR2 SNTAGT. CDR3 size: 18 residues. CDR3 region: CASSDWVGTGFFIYGYTF. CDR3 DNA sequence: TGTGCCAGCAGTGACTGGGTGGGGACAGGGTTTTTTATCTATGGCTACACCTTC.

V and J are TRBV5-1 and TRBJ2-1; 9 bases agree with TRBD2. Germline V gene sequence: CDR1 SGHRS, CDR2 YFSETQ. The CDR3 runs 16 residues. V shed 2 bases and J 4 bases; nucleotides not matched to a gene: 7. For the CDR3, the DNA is TGCGCCAGCAGCTTTGATCGGACTAGCGATTACAATGAGCAGTTCTTC. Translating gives CASSFDRTSDYNEQFF.

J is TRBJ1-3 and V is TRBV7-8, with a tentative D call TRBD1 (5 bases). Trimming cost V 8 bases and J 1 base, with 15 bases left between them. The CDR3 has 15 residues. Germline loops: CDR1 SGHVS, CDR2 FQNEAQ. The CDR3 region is CASGQAEGSGNTIYF. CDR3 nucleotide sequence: TGTGCCAGCGGTCAAGCGGAGGGGTCTGGAAACACCATATATTTT.